The rows below give T cell receptor beta chains drawn from one sample of a study of shared T cell receptors in the human thymus. Clones were read by immunoSEQ multiplex PCR, and TCRdb kept only the in-frame ones, dropping some. Among hundreds of thousands of clones listed, more than 75% were seen once. In addition, the sample was reused for a study of human thymus T cells.

What was sequenced was thymocytes. Every receptor here comes from a boy less than two years old with a congenital heart defect. CDR3s include the opening cysteine and the closing phenylalanine or tryptophan. The order of the fields is J gene, V gene, D gene, clone size, CDR3 DNA, CDR3 protein. D genes are given only for firm matches. Rows give clone size only sometimes, using once, few, many, or a class for an expanded clone.

J gene: TRBJ1-1; V gene: TRBV19; D gene: .; clone size: .; CDR3 DNA: TGTGCCAGTAGTATCATGGGGGCCGGAGCTTTCTTT; CDR3 protein: CASSIMGAGAFF
J gene: TRBJ2-7; V gene: TRBV29-1; D gene: TRBD1; clone size: .; CDR3 DNA: TGCAGCGTCGGTCCGACAGGGGTCCACGAGCAGTACTTC; CDR3 protein: CSVGPTGVHEQYF
J gene: TRBJ1-3; V gene: TRBV10-3; D gene: .; clone size: once; CDR3 DNA: TGTGCCATCAGTGGCGTAGGACAAAATCGTGGCGACACCATATATTTT; CDR3 protein: CAISGVGQNRGDTIYF
J gene: TRBJ2-1; V gene: TRBV10-3; D gene: TRBD2; clone size: .; CDR3 DNA: TGTGCCATCAGCTGGACTAGCGGATACAATGAGCAGTTCTTC; CDR3 protein: CAISWTSGYNEQFF
J gene: TRBJ2-1; V gene: TRBV9; D gene: .; clone size: .; CDR3 DNA: TGTGCCAGCAGCGCCCCTAATCTTTACAGGGCGGGTGAGCAGTTCTTC; CDR3 protein: CASSAPNLYRAGEQFF
J gene: TRBJ2-1; V gene: TRBV25-1; D gene: .; clone size: .; CDR3 DNA: TGTGCCACCCTGGGGGGGCCCTATTACAATGAGCAGTTCTTC; CDR3 protein: CATLGGPYYNEQFF
J gene: TRBJ2-5; V gene: TRBV5-4; D gene: .; clone size: .; CDR3 DNA: TGTGCCAGCAGCTTGGGGTGGCAGCAAGAGACCCAGTACTTC; CDR3 protein: CASSLGWQQETQYF
J gene: TRBJ2-5; V gene: TRBV27; D gene: .; clone size: .; CDR3 DNA: TGTGCCAGCAGTAACGGACACCGCCAAGAGACCCAGTACTTC; CDR3 protein: CASSNGHRQETQYF
J gene: TRBJ2-2; V gene: TRBV12-5; D gene: .; clone size: .; CDR3 DNA: TGTGCTAGTGGTTTGGTACCTAGGTACCCGAACACCGGGGAGCTGTTTTTT; CDR3 protein: CASGLVPRYPNTGELFF
J gene: TRBJ2-7; V gene: TRBV5-4; D gene: TRBD2; clone size: .; CDR3 DNA: TGTGCCAGCAGCTTGCTAGCGGGTTTCTCCTACGAGCAGTACTTC; CDR3 protein: CASSLLAGFSYEQYF